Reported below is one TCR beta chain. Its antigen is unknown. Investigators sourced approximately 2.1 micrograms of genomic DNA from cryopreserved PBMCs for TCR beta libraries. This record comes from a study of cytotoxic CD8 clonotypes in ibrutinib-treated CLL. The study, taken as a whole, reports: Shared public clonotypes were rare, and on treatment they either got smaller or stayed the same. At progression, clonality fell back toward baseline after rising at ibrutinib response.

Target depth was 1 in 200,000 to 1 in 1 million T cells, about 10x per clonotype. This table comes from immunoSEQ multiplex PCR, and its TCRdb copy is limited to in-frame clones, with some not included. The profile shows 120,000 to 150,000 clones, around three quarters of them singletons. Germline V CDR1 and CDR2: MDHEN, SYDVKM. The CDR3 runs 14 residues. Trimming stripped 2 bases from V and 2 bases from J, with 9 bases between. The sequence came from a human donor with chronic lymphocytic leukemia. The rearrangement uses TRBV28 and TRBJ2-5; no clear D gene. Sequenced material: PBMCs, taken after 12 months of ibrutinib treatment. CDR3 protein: CASSLLGPQETQYF. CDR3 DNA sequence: TGTGCCAGCAGTTTACTCGGACCTCAAGAGACCCAGTACTTC.